Listed below are T cell receptor beta chains from one sample, sequenced in a study of graft-versus-host responses after intestinal transplantation. Only in-frame clones appear in the TCRdb table, and some are missing; sequencing was by immunoSEQ multiplex PCR. The table lists about 57,000 clones, about 90% of them singletons. The sample here was PBMCs, taken 26 days after transplant. The receptors here all came from a human patient who received an intestinal transplant, so some T cells may come from the graft donor. Both conserved end residues are part of each CDR3. D genes are given only for firm matches.

.	TRBV18	TRBJ2-1	TGTGCCAGCTCACCAGCAGACAATGAGCAGTTCTTC	CASSPADNEQFF
.	TRBV2	TRBJ2-1	TGTGCCAGCGGGATGGCGGACAGCTCCTACAATGAGCAGTTCTTC	CASGMADSSYNEQFF
.	TRBV5-1	TRBJ2-5	TGCGCCAGCAGCTTGGTCGGATCGCCTCGCCTGCCGGGGGACCAGTACTTC	CASSLVGSPRLPGDQYF
TRBD1	TRBV7-8	TRBJ1-5	TGTGCCAGCAGCCAGACAGGGGACAATCAGCCCCAGCATTTT	CASSQTGDNQPQHF
.	TRBV10-3	TRBJ1-1	TGTGCCATCAGTGTACCAGGTTCTACTGAAGCTTTCTTT	CAISVPGSTEAFF
.	TRBV28	TRBJ2-3	TGTGCCAGCAGCTTAGCAGGGGATAGCACAGATACGCAGTATTTT	CASSLAGDSTDTQYF
.	TRBV28	TRBJ2-4	TGTGCCAGCACCCCCGCGGAAGCCAAAAACATTCAGTACTTC	CASTPAEAKNIQYF
.	TRBV14	TRBJ2-3	TGTGCCAGCAGCCAAAGGGGGGGAACAGATACGCAGTATTTT	CASSQRGGTDTQYF
.	TRBV28	TRBJ2-3	TGTGCCAGCAGTCCCCTAGGACGGACTAGCACAGATACGCAGTATTTT	CASSPLGRTSTDTQYF
.	TRBV5-1	TRBJ2-1	TGCGCCAGCAGCATAAGGGACATTGAGGCTGAGCAGTTCTTC	CASSIRDIEAEQFF
TRBD1	TRBV28	TRBJ2-1	TGTGCCAGCAGTTTACAGGGGGCTCTCGTATCCTACAATGAGCAGTTCTTC	CASSLQGALVSYNEQFF
TRBD2	TRBV28	TRBJ2-1	TGTGCCAGCACCCCGTTCCTAGCGGGAGACAATGAGCAGTTCTTC	CASTPFLAGDNEQFF
TRBD2	TRBV7-8	TRBJ2-1	TGTGCCAGCAGAAGCGGGGGGTACAATGAGCAGTTCTTC	CASRSGGYNEQFF
TRBD1	TRBV5-4	TRBJ2-3	TGTGCCAGCAGCTCGCACAGGGGTCGGGGCACAGATACGCAGTATTTT	CASSSHRGRGTDTQYF
TRBD2	TRBV29-1	TRBJ2-7	TGCAGCGTTGAAAGGGGTAGCGGGACTTTCTACGAGCAGTACTTC	CSVERGSGTFYEQYF
.	TRBV27	TRBJ1-1	TGTGCCAGCAGGATAAGCGGGACGAACACTGAAGCTTTCTTT	CASRISGTNTEAFF
TRBD1	TRBV2	TRBJ1-5	TGTGCCAGCAGACGGACAGGGAAGGGGAATCAGCCCCAGCATTTT	CASRRTGKGNQPQHF
TRBD1	TRBV5-4	TRBJ2-2	TGTGCCAGCACCGGGACAGCGAACACCGGGGAGCTGTTTTTT	CASTGTANTGELFF
.	TRBV10-3	TRBJ2-5	TGTGCCATCAGGAGGGGGGAGACCCAGTACTTC	CAIRRGETQYF
.	TRBV6-6	TRBJ2-3	TGTGCCAGCAGTTTCGAGATAGCGGCTTACACAGATACGCAGTATTTT	CASSFEIAAYTDTQYF
TRBD2	TRBV5-5	TRBJ2-1	TGTGCCAGCAGCAACTGGGGGGGGAACAATGAGCAGTTCTTC	CASSNWGGNNEQFF
TRBD2	TRBV5-6	TRBJ2-7	TGTGCCAGCAGCAACCGTTTAGCGGGAGGGCTGTTCGAGCAGTACTTC	CASSNRLAGGLFEQYF
.	TRBV5-6	TRBJ2-7	TGTGCCAGCAGTACTCCGGGGGAGCAGTACTTC	CASSTPGEQYF
.	TRBV10-1	TRBJ2-7	TGCGCCAGCAGTGTCGAGGGTTGGGACACCGATTACTTC	CASSVEGWDTDYF
.	TRBV27	TRBJ2-3	TGTGCCAGCAGTTTATCTAAGGGGCCAGATACGCAGTATTTT	CASSLSKGPDTQYF
TRBD2	TRBV30	TRBJ2-3	TGTGCCTGGCCTATTACCTCCAGCGGGAGGAGCACAGATACGCAGTATTTT	CAWPITSSGRSTDTQYF
.	TRBV9	TRBJ2-3	TGTGCCAGCAGCGTAGCGGGCGGGGGCGGATCCACAGATACGCAGTATTTT	CASSVAGGGGSTDTQYF